This TCR beta chain was recorded in a study of monozygotic twins with inflammatory bowel disease. Regarding the study as a whole: The analysis yielded no support for one strong signal or clonotype associated with IBD. Repertoire similarity was not found to differ between concordant and discordant twins, possibly from limited power. The study found lower TCRbeta diversity (inverse Simpson) in IBD patients than in healthy co-twins.

Regarding this clonotype: What it binds is not known.

In germline, CDR1 is MNHNS, CDR2 SASEGT. The CDR3 covers 15 residues. Template switching introduced UMIs that contain a 6-nucleotide sample barcode. TCRdb reworked the 5' RACE reads into one entry per CDR3 protein, no DNA. Its clone listing holds about 450,000 distinct CDR3 sequences. The receptor's source is a human donor with ulcerative colitis or Crohn's disease, or a healthy co-twin of an affected twin (not recorded which). This chain joins TRBV6-1 and TRBJ1-4; the TCRdb call, TRBD1, lacks DNA for checking. What was sequenced was blood. The CDR3 loop reads CASTVKTGDYEKLFF.